The 19 T cell receptor beta chains below come from one sample, sequenced in a study of CD8 T cells in ankylosing spondylitis (dated 2017 in TCRdb). Libraries were built with 5' RACE. TCRdb names Illumina HiSeq 2500 as the instrument used. TCRdb itself trimmed the public reads at Q25 with fastp, ran MiXCR and retained productive beta chains. Entries are consolidated by CDR3 protein sequence, retaining the most common genes and DNA. Within this sample are more than 110,000 distinct CDR3 sequences, with approximately 9.2% of them counted one time only. The ten largest clones add up to approximately 6.8% of the sample. The sequencing sample was made of synovial fluid, either unsorted or a sorted T cell fraction (not recorded which). The receptor set was obtained from a male donor with ankylosing spondylitis.

The chain links TRBV6-2 or TRBV6-3 to TRBJ1-2; possible D gene TRBD1, 5 bases. Trimming took off 2 bases at V and 8 bases at J, with 15 bases between the two ends. CDR1 is MNHEY, CDR2 SVGEGT, per germline. The CDR3 loop spans 14 amino acids. Written as DNA, the CDR3 is TGTGCCAGCAGTTACAGAAGGGGTCTCCGCGGCTACACCTTC. This encodes CASSYRRGLRGYTF.

This clonotype came up many times. The rearrangement joins TRBV20-1 to TRBJ1-1; D not certain. The CDR3 is made up of 14 amino acids. Germline values: CDR1 DFQATT, CDR2 SNEGSKA (reference sequence). The germline V and J ends were trimmed by 6 bases and 2 bases, with 16 bases remaining between them. CDR3 region: CSALLAGTNTEAFF. The CDR3 region has the DNA TGCAGTGCCCTACTAGCAGGTACCAACACTGAAGCTTTCTTT.

V and J are TRBV2 and TRBJ2-7; perhaps TRBD2 as D (5 bases). CDR3 length: 13 amino acids. In germline, CDR1 is SNHLY, CDR2 FYNNEI. Trimming cost V 7 bases and J 3 bases, with 13 bases left between them. The CDR3 DNA is TGTGCCAGCACGAACAGAGGGCTCTACGAGCAGTACTTC. It specifies CASTNRGLYEQYF.

This clonotype has at least ten counts. The J gene is TRBJ2-7, the V gene TRBV12-3 or TRBV12-4; 11 nucleotides match TRBD1. Trimming at V came to 4 bases and at J to 2 bases, leaving 4 bases not matched to a gene. The CDR3 length is 15 residues. CDR3 amino acids: CASSWTGGSPYEQYF. The CDR3 coding sequence is TGTGCCAGCAGTTGGACAGGGGGCTCCCCCTACGAGCAGTACTTC.

This clonotype was observed a handful of times. V is TRBV18 and J is TRBJ1-1; D is possibly TRBD1 (5 bases). Germline V gene lookup returns CDR1 KGHSH and CDR2 LQKENI. There are 15 residues in the CDR3. The V end was cut by 4 bases, the J end by 2 bases, with 14 bases between. The DNA of the CDR3 is TGTGCCAGCTCACTATCTACTGGGGGAAACACTGAAGCTTTCTTT. It encodes CASSLSTGGNTEAFF.

The chain employs TRBV27 and TRBJ1-6; D is uncertain. V gave up 3 bases and J gave up 5 bases, with 8 bases separating them. The germline CDR1 and CDR2 sequences are MNHEY and SMNVEV (reference sequence). This CDR3 contains 14 residues. CDR3 residues: CASSLIRDNSPLHF. DNA for the CDR3: TGTGCCAGCAGTTTGATTAGGGATAATTCACCCCTCCACTTT.

The CDR3 nucleotides are TGTGCCAGCAGCCTTGGGACTAGCGGGGGGGCCCAGGATACGCAGTATTTT. Translation: CASSLGTSGGAQDTQYF. The V and J genes are TRBV5-5 and TRBJ2-3, with TRBD2 matching over 16 bases. Germline trimming cut 4 bases from V and 6 bases from J; bases unmatched to any gene: 8. Germline CDR1 is SGHKS and CDR2 is YYEKEE (reference sequence). The CDR3 covers 17 residues.

In this sample, this clonotype turned up a few times. The chain carries TRBV20-1 and TRBJ2-1, with D possibly matching TRBD2 (5 bases). Between the trimmed V and J ends, which lost 5 bases and 6 bases, there was a span of 17 bases. CDR1 and CDR2 (germline): DFQATT, SNEGSKA (reference sequence). This CDR3 is 14 amino acids long. The CDR3 DNA reads as TGCAGTGCTCCCCGGGCGGGTACTCTCAATGAGCAGTTCTTC. It translates to CSAPRAGTLNEQFF.

This clonotype was observed a handful of times. The chain joins TRBV24-1 to TRBJ2-3; TRBD2 agrees at 7 bases. This CDR3 has 13 amino acids. Germline trimming cut 9 bases from V and 0 bases from J; bases unmatched to any gene: 2. The V gene's germline CDR1 is KGHDR and CDR2 SFDVKD. CDR3 DNA: TGTGCCACCGCTAGCGGAAGCACAGATACGCAGTATTTT. Amino acid sequence: CATASGSTDTQYF.

This clonotype was picked up many times. The chain has TRBV24-1 and TRBJ2-5; D gene ambiguous. CDR3 length: 12 amino acids. The germline V gene encodes CDR1 KGHDR and CDR2 SFDVKD. V dropped 9 bases and J dropped 5 bases, with 12 bases sitting between them. This chain's CDR3 is CATSMGGETQYF. CDR3 nucleotides: TGTGCCACCTCAATGGGTGGGGAGACCCAGTACTTC.

This clonotype was detected ten times or more. The chain joins TRBV7-9 to TRBJ2-2; TRBD2 matches at 9 bases. The CDR3 length is 16 residues. The trim removed 7 bases at V and 1 base at J, leaving 7 bases unmatched. The germline V gene encodes CDR1 SEHNR and CDR2 FQNEAQ (reference sequence). The CDR3 sequence: CASNPPSGVNTGELFF. CDR3 nucleotides: TGTGCCAGCAATCCCCCTAGCGGGGTGAACACCGGGGAGCTGTTTTTT.

This clonotype was seen more than once but under ten times. The chain links TRBV19 to TRBJ1-5, with D uncertain. V was clipped by 2 bases and J by 3 bases, with 11 bases between them. Germline V CDR1 and CDR2: LNHDA, SQIVND (reference sequence). This CDR3 has 15 amino acids. The CDR3 reads CASSIRRGSNQPQHF. CDR3 in DNA: TGTGCCAGTAGTATACGTCGCGGCTCCAATCAGCCCCAGCATTTT. Filled out from reference TRBV19 and TRBJ1-5, the complete variable domain reads DGGITQSPKYLFRKEGQNVTLSCEQNLNHDAMYWYRQDPGQGLRLIYYSQIVNDFQKGDIAEGYSVSREKKESFPLTVTSAQKNPTAFYLCASSIRRGSNQPQHFGDGTRLSIL.

Many counts were recorded for this clonotype. The rearrangement uses TRBV5-1 and TRBJ1-3, with TRBD1 matching over 9 bases. CDR3 length: 15 residues. CDR1 and CDR2 from the germline V gene are SGHRS and YFSETQ. With 3 bases clipped from V and 6 bases from J, the junction kept 7 bases outside the gene matches. The CDR3 DNA reads as TGCGCCAGCAGCTCCGGGACAGGGTGGTTAAACACCATATATTTT. It specifies CASSSGTGWLNTIYF.

The chain links TRBV10-3 to TRBJ1-3; TRBD1 matches at 7 bases. There are 17 residues in the CDR3. With V trimmed by 11 bases and J by 2 bases, 18 bases remained unmatched. Per the germline V gene, CDR1 is ENHRY and CDR2 is SYGVKD. In DNA form, the CDR3 reads TGTGCCTCCGGGTCGAGCGACAGGGACTTGACTGGAAACACCATATATTTT. It is translated as CASGSSDRDLTGNTIYF.

The V call is TRBV25-1, the J call TRBJ2-2, with D tentatively TRBD1 (6 bases). This CDR3 has 13 residues. Germline CDR1 and CDR2: MGHDK and SYGVNS. V was pared by 5 bases and J by 7 bases, with 11 bases between. CDR3 DNA: TGTGCCAGCAGTAATACAGGGATCGGGGAGCTGTTTTTT. This encodes CASSNTGIGELFF. The complete variable domain, with remaining parts taken from reference TRBV25-1 and TRBJ2-2, reads EADIYQTPRYLVIGTGKKITLECSQTMGHDKMYWYQQDPGMELHLIHYSYGVNSTEKGDLSSESTVSRIRTEHFPLTLESARPSHTSQYLCASSNTGIGELFFGEGSRLTVL.

A note on this clonotype: A clone one base away is much larger, so this may be a read error. The J gene is TRBJ2-3, the V gene TRBV5-6; 8 bases map to TRBD2. The germline V gene has CDR1 SGHDT and CDR2 YYEEEE. The CDR3 has 13 residues. CDR3 region: CAISTGTRGTQYF. Here the CDR3 DNA reads TGTGCCATCAGCACCGGGACTAGAGGTACGCAGTATTTT. Complete variable domain (other parts from reference TRBV5-6 and TRBJ2-3): DAGVTQSPTHLIKTRGQQVTLRCSPKSGHDTVSWYQQALGQGPQFIFQYYEEEERQRGNFPDRFSGHQFPNYSSELNVNALLLGDSALYLCAISTGTRGTQYFGPGTRLTVL.

The chain links TRBV6-1 to TRBJ2-1; D tentatively reads TRBD1 or TRBD2 (5 bases each). The CDR3 has 16 residues. Trimming took 4 bases from V and 0 from J, leaving 13 bases between them. The V gene's germline CDR1 is MNHNS and CDR2 SASEGT. The chain's CDR3 is CASSGWDPSSYNEQFF. The CDR3 coding sequence is TGTGCCAGCAGTGGGTGGGACCCGAGCTCCTACAATGAGCAGTTCTTC.

The chain employs TRBV12-3 or TRBV12-4 and TRBJ1-6; D ambiguous. V was cut by 5 bases and J by 9 bases, with 11 bases left in between. CDR3 length: 13 residues. CDR3 residues: CASSPEGGSPLHF. The CDR3 bases are TGTGCCAGCAGTCCGGAGGGAGGTTCACCCCTCCACTTT.

This clonotype was observed many times. The rearrangement joins TRBV6-1 to TRBJ2-1; TRBD2 aligns across 13 bases. V gave up 6 bases and J gave up 8 bases; unmatched junction bases: 7. The V gene's germline CDR1 is MNHNS and CDR2 SASEGT. The CDR3 covers 15 residues. The CDR3 protein is CASRRTSGSLDEQFF. The CDR3 DNA is TGTGCCAGCAGGAGGACTAGCGGGAGTTTGGATGAGCAGTTCTTC.